This T cell receptor beta chain was captured in a study of regulatory T cells in long-lasting Graves disease. Whole-study results and caveats: Persistent Graves' patients showed a TCR diversity that was lower than that of newly diagnosed ones. Newly diagnosed disease favored TRBV20-1 and TRBJ2-1 over persistent disease.

Germline-derived CDR1 and CDR2 are SGHKS and YYEKEE (reference sequence). The ends were cut back, 4 bases at V and 4 bases at J, with 12 bases in the middle. There are 14 residues in the CDR3. This clonotype was detected many times. Its antigen is undetermined. The authors built TCR beta libraries using iRepertoire HTBI primers and Arm-PCR of CDR3 regions. MiXCR was run by TCRdb on the multiplex PCR reads, yielding one entry per CDR3 protein. Among approximately 440,000 distinct CDR3 sequences listed, around 16% were seen once. This sample's time point: newly diagnosed GD, antithyroid drugs for less than 3 months. PBMCs were the source of the RNA used for TCR sequencing. As a group, patients came from one endocrinology department in Xi'an, China. This same sample was also taken into another study, of T cells in Graves' hyperthyroidism and ophthalmopathy.

The starting material was peripheral blood mononuclear cells (PBMCs), obtained at new diagnosis, from a patient treated with antithyroid drugs. The V gene is TRBV5-5, the J gene TRBJ1-5; D might be TRBD1 (6 bases). The clonotype comes from a man aged 40-49 years with Graves disease. CDR3 DNA sequence: TGTGCCAGCAGCCGCAGACAGGATAATCAGCCCCAGCATTTT. Translation: CASSRRQDNQPQHF.